These 7 T cell receptor beta chains were all obtained from the same sample, sequenced in a study of cytomegalovirus exposure and HLA in healthy donors. The PCR employed 60 Vbeta primers together with 13 Jbeta primers. The protocol was immunoSEQ multiplex PCR, while the TCRdb copy is restricted to in-frame clones and leaves out a portion. The data hold 150,000 to 200,000 clones, with over 70% observed a single time. Sequenced input: PBMCs. The origin of the receptors is a woman aged 50 to 65 in good health and CMV-seropositive.

J is TRBJ1-5 and V is TRBV7-9; perhaps TRBD1 as D (5 bases). V lost 4 bases and J lost 7, with 8 bases in between. The germline V gene has CDR1 SEHNR and CDR2 FQNEAQ (reference sequence). The CDR3 spans 12 residues. The CDR3 loop reads CASSWGDQPQHF. The CDR3 DNA is TGTGCCAGCAGCTGGGGGGACCAGCCCCAGCATTTT.

The J gene is TRBJ2-3, the V gene TRBV5-1, with TRBD2 identical over 9 bases. The V segment lost 5 bases and the J segment 2 bases; nucleotides outside the gene matches: 6. Germline values: CDR1 SGHRS, CDR2 YFSETQ. The CDR3 contains 15 residues. CDR3 bases: TGCGCCAGCAGGGGAAGCGGGGGGCACACAGATACGCAGTATTTT. Translating gives CASRGSGGHTDTQYF.

The chain links TRBV2 to TRBJ2-1, with 11 bases lining up with TRBD2. V gave up 7 bases and J gave up 2 bases; unmatched junction bases: 4. Germline CDR1 SNHLY, CDR2 FYNNEI. CDR3 length: 15 residues. This CDR3 reads CASTLAGGPYNEQFF. In DNA, the CDR3 is TGTGCCAGCACGCTAGCGGGGGGTCCCTACAATGAGCAGTTCTTC. The full variable domain, its missing parts supplied by reference TRBV2 and TRBJ2-1, is EPEVTQTPSHQVTQMGQEVILRCVPISNHLYFYWYRQILGQKVEFLVSFYNNEISEKSEIFDDQFSVERPDGSNFTLKIRSTKLEDSAMYFCASTLAGGPYNEQFFGPGTRLTVL.

This clone was observed once. The chain joins TRBV19 to TRBJ1-3; D call uncertain. Germline V gene lookup returns CDR1 LNHDA and CDR2 SQIVND (reference sequence). The CDR3 runs 13 residues. The ends were cut back, 3 bases at V and 0 bases at J, with 3 bases in the middle. This CDR3 is CASSINSGNTIYF. The CDR3 DNA reads TGTGCCAGTAGTATTAACTCTGGAAACACCATATATTTT.

The V call is TRBV6-1, the J call TRBJ2-7, with 8 bases that match TRBD1. Germline trimming cut 10 bases from V and 2 bases from J; bases unmatched to any gene: 7. Per germline, CDR1 MNHNS and CDR2 SASEGT. CDR3 size: 13 residues. The DNA for the CDR3 is TGTGCCATAAGCAGGGGGCTGCCCTACGAGCAGTACTTC. Amino acid sequence: CAISRGLPYEQYF.

The chain is built from TRBV6-5 and TRBJ1-4; D gene unclear. The CDR3 is 14 amino acids. The V end lost 5 bases, the J end lost 8 bases, and 15 bases lay between the germline ends. CDR1 MNHEY and CDR2 SVGAGI come from the germline V gene. DNA for the CDR3: TGTGCCAGCAGTCCCACCGGCCCGGGGGAAAAACTGTTTTTT. Translation gives CASSPTGPGEKLFF.

V gene TRBV5-6 combines with J gene TRBJ2-3; 10 bases fit TRBD2. CDR3 length: 15 residues. Germline V gene data show CDR1 as SGHDT and CDR2 as YYEEEE. The trim removed 5 bases at V and 2 bases at J, leaving 5 bases unmatched. CDR3 nucleotides: TGTGCCAGCAGGGACCTAGCGGGGGACACAGATACGCAGTATTTT. This translates into CASRDLAGDTDTQYF. Drawing the rest from reference TRBV5-6 and TRBJ2-3, the complete variable domain is DAGVTQSPTHLIKTRGQQVTLRCSPKSGHDTVSWYQQALGQGPQFIFQYYEEEERQRGNFPDRFSGHQFPNYSSELNVNALLLGDSALYLCASRDLAGDTDTQYFGPGTRLTVL.